This TCR beta chain was captured by sequencing in a study of CD4+ T cells in melanoma. Study results and caveats: Diverse differentiation states were reported for melanoma neoantigen-specific CD4+ T cells.

Losses at the gene ends were 7 bases for V and 5 bases for J; bases not matched to a gene: 6. This CDR3 is 14 amino acids long. In germline, CDR1 is MNHNY, CDR2 SVGAGI (reference sequence). TCRdb's copy holds only in-frame clones and misses some; the assay was immunoSEQ multiplex PCR. The table shows around 13,000 clones, with around 70% occurring only once. This clone is medium-sized within its sample. Its specificity is not known. V is TRBV6-6 and J is TRBJ1-5; 9 bases map to TRBD1. This receptor was identified in a human donor with melanoma. The sequencing sample was made of cells from a culture (not recorded whether cultured in vitro). The CDR3 DNA reads TGTGCCAGCACCGAGGACAGGGGATATCAGCCCCAGCATTTT. Its translation is CASTEDRGYQPQHF.